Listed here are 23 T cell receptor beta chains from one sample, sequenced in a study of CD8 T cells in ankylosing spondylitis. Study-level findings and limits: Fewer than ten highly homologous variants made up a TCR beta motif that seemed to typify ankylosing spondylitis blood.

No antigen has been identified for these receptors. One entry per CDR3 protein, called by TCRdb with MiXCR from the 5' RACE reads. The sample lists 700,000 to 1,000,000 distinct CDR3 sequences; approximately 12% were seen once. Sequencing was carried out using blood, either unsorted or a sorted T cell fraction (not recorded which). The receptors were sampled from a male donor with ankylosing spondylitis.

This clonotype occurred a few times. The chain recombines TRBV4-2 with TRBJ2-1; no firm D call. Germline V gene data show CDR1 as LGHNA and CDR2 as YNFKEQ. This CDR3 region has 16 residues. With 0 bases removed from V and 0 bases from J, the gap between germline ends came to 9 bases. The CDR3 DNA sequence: TGTGCCAGCAGCCAAGACCGGCACACCTCCTACAATGAGCAGTTCTTC. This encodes CASSQDRHTSYNEQFF.

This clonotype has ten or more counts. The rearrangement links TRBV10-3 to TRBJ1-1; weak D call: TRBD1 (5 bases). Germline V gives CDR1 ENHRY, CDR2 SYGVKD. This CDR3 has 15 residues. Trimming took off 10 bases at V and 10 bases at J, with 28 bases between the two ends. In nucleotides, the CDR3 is TGTGCCACAGAGGATAGGGGCCGGATGGAACTTGGAGCTTTCTTT. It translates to CATEDRGRMELGAFF.

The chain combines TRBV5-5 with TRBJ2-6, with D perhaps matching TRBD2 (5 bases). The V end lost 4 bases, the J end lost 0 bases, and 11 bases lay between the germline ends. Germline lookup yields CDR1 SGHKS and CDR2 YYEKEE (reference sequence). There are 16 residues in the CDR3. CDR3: CASSHRTRSGANVLTF. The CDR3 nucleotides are TGTGCCAGCAGCCACCGGACTCGCTCTGGGGCCAACGTCCTGACTTTC.

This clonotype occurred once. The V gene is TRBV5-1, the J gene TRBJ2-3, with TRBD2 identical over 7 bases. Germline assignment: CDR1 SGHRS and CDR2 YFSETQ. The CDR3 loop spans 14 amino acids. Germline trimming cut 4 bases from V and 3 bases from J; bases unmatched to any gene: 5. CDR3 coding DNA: TGCGCCAGCAGCCAGCTGGGAGGGACAGATACGCAGTATTTT. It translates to CASSQLGGTDTQYF.

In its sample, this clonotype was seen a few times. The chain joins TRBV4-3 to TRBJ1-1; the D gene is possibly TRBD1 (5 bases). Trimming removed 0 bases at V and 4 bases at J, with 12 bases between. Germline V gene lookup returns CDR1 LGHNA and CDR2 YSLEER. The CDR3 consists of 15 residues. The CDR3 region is CASSQDGHQGTEAFF. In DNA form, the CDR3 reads TGCGCCAGCAGCCAAGACGGGCACCAGGGCACTGAAGCTTTCTTT.

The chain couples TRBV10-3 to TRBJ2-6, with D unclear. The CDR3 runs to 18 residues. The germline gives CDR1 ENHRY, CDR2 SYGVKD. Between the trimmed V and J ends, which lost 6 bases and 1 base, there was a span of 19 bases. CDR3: CAIRASTVGESGANVLTF. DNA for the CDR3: TGTGCCATCAGGGCGTCGACTGTCGGTGAATCTGGGGCCAACGTCCTGACTTTC.

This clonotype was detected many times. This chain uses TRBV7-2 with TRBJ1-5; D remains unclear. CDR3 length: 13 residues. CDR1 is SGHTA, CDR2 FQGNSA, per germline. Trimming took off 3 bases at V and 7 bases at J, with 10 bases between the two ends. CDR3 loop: CASSFTGRQPQHF. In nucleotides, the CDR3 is TGTGCCAGCAGCTTCACGGGCAGACAGCCCCAGCATTTT.

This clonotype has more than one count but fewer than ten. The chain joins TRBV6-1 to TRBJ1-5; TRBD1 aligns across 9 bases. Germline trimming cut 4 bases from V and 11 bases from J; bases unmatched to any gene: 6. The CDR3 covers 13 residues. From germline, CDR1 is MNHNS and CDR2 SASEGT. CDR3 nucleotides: TGTGCCAGCAGTGCGACAGGGGGGAGGTCCCAGCATTTT. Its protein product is CASSATGGRSQHF.

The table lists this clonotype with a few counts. CDR3 loop: CASISPGLAGEPDTQYF. CDR3 sequence (DNA): TGTGCCAGCATTTCTCCGGGACTAGCGGGGGAACCAGATACGCAGTATTTT. J is TRBJ2-3 and V is TRBV6-5; 14 bases fit TRBD2. With V trimmed by 7 bases and J by 4 bases, 10 bases remained unmatched. Germline CDR1 MNHEY, CDR2 SVGAGI. The CDR3 length is 17 residues.

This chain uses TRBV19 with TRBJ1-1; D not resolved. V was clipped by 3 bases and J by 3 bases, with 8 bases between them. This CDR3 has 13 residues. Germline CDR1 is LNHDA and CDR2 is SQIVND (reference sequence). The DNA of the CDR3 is TGTGCCAGTAGTATCAAACAACACACTGAAGCTTTCTTT. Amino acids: CASSIKQHTEAFF.

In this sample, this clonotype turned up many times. CDR3 sequence reads: CATGPRDTEQFF. CDR3 DNA: TGTGCCACGGGACCGAGGGACACTGAGCAGTTCTTC. The J gene is TRBJ2-1, the V gene TRBV10-3; D might be TRBD1 (6 bases). There are 12 residues in the CDR3. Trimming removed 10 bases from V and 9 bases from J, with 16 bases in between. Looked up from germline, CDR1 is ENHRY and CDR2 is SYGVKD.

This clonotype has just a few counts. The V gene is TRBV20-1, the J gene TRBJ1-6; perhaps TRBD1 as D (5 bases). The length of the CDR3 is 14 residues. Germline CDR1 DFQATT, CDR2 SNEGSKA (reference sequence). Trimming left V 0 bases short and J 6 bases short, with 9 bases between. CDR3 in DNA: TGCAGTGCTAGAGATCAGGGCGCTAATTCACCCCTCCACTTT. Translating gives CSARDQGANSPLHF.

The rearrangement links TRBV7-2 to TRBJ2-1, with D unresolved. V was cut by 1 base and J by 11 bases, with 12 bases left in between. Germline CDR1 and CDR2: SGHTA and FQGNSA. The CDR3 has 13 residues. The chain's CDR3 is CASSLEWPRQQFF. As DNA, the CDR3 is TGTGCCAGCAGCTTAGAATGGCCGCGCCAGCAGTTCTTC. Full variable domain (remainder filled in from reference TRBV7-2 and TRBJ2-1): GAGVSQSPSNKVTEKGKDVELRCDPISGHTALYWYRQSLGQGLEFLIYFQGNSAPDKSGLPSDRFSAERTGGSVSTLTIQRTQQEDSAVYLCASSLEWPRQQFFGPGTRLTVL.

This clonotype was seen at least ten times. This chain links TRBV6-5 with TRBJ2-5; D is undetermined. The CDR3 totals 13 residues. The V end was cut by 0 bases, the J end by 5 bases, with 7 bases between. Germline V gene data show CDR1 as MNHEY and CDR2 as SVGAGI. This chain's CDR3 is CASSYSHEETQYF. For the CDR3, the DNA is TGTGCCAGCAGTTACTCACATGAGGAGACCCAGTACTTC.

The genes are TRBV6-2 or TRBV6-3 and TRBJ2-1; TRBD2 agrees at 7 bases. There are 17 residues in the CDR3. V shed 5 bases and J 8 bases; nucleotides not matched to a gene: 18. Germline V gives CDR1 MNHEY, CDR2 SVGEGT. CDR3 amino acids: CASSTSRRAGDSDEQFF. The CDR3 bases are TGTGCCAGCAGTACCTCGCGAAGGGCGGGAGACAGCGATGAGCAGTTCTTC.

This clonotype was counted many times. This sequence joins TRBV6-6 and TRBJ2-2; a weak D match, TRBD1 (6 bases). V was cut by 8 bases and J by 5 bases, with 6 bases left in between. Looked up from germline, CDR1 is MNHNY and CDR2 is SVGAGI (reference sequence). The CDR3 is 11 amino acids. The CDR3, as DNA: TGTGCCAGCCAGGGGACCGGGGAGCTGTTTTTT. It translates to CASQGTGELFF.

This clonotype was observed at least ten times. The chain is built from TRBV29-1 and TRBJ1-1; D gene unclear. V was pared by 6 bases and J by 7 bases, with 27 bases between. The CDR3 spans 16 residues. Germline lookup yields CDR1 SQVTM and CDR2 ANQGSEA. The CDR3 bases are TGCAGCGTCAACAAACGGCTTACGGTTAAGTTTGGTGAAGCTTTCTTT. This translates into CSVNKRLTVKFGEAFF.

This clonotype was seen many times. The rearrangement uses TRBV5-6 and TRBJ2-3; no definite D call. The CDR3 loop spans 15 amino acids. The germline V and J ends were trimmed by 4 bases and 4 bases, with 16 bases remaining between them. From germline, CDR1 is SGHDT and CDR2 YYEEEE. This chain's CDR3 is CASSRTHIRSDTQYF. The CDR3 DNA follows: TGTGCCAGCAGCCGAACTCATATACGATCAGATACGCAGTATTTT. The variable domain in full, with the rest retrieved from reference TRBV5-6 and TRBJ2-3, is DAGVTQSPTHLIKTRGQQVTLRCSPKSGHDTVSWYQQALGQGPQFIFQYYEEEERQRGNFPDRFSGHQFPNYSSELNVNALLLGDSALYLCASSRTHIRSDTQYFGPGTRLTVL.

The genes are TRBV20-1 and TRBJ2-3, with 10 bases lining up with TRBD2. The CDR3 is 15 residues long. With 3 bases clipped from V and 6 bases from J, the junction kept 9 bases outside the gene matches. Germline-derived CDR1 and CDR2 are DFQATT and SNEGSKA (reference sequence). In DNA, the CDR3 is TGCAGTGCTAGTCGTCTAGCGGGGGAGGCGGATACGCAGTATTTT. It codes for CSASRLAGEADTQYF.

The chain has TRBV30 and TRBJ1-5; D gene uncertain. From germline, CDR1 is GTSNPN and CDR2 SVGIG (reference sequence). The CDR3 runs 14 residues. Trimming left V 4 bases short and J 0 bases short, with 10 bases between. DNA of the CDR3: TGTGCCTGGACGGTATGGGGTAGCAATCAGCCCCAGCATTTT. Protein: CAWTVWGSNQPQHF.

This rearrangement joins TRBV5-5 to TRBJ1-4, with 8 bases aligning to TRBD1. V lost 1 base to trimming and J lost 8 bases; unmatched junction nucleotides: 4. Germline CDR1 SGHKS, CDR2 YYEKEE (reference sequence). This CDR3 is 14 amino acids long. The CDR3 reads CASSLSQGEEKLFF. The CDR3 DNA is TGTGCCAGCAGCTTGTCACAGGGGGAGGAAAAACTGTTTTTT.

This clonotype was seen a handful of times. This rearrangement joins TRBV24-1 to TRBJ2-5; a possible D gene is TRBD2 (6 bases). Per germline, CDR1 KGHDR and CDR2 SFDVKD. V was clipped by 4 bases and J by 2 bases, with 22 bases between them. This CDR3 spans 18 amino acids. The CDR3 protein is CATSDSQRRDENQETQYF. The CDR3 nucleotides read TGTGCCACCAGTGACTCCCAGAGGCGGGATGAAAATCAAGAGACCCAGTACTTC.

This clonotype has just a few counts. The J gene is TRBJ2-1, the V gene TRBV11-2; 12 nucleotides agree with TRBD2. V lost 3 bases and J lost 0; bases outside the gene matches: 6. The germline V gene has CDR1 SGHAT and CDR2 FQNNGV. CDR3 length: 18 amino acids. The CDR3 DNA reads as TGTGCCAGCAGCTTCGGACTAGCGGGACCGAGCTCCTACAATGAGCAGTTCTTC. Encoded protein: CASSFGLAGPSSYNEQFF.